The next 15 T cell receptor beta chains were all read from a single sample in a study of cytomegalovirus exposure and HLA in healthy donors. A multiplex PCR was run with 60 Vbeta primers and 13 Jbeta primers. TCRdb's copy holds only in-frame clones and misses some; the assay was immunoSEQ multiplex PCR. The table has fewer than 200,000 clones, less than 80% seen once. Material: PBMCs. Source of these receptors: a female donor in good health and CMV-seronegative.

The chain employs TRBV28 and TRBJ2-1; 8 bases map to TRBD1. CDR1 and CDR2 (germline): MDHEN, SYDVKM. The junction had 1 base not matched to a gene; V was cut back by 6 bases and J by 0 bases. This CDR3 is 14 amino acids long. The CDR3 bases are TGTGCCAGCAGCGGACAGGGCTCCTACAATGAGCAGTTCTTC. The encoded protein is CASSGQGSYNEQFF.

This clone was seen more than once but under ten times. The chain carries TRBV7-3 and TRBJ2-1; TRBD2 might be the D (5 bases). Trimming removed 5 bases from V and 2 bases from J, with 10 bases in between. The germline CDR1 and CDR2 sequences are SGHTA and FQGTGA. The CDR3 consists of 14 residues. CDR3 coding DNA: TGTGCCAGCAGCCCGGGAATAGCCTACAATGAGCAGTTCTTC. Residues: CASSPGIAYNEQFF.

Of note for this clone: This CDR3 is also generated by other DNA sequences in the sample. The rearrangement uses TRBV11-2 and TRBJ1-1, with D perhaps TRBD1 (5 bases). The germline CDR1 and CDR2 sequences are SGHAT and FQNNGV. V dropped 6 bases and J dropped 1 base, with 12 bases sitting between them. CDR3 length: 14 residues. CDR3 loop: CASRQGAQNTEAFF. The CDR3 DNA follows: TGTGCCAGCAGACAAGGGGCGCAGAACACTGAAGCTTTCTTT.

CDR3 bases: TGTGCCATGGGGACTAGCGGGGCCACAGATACGCAGTATTTT. Encoded protein: CAMGTSGATDTQYF. The V call is TRBV10-3, the J call TRBJ2-3; 13 bases fit TRBD2. Trimming removed 9 bases from V and 2 bases from J; junction bases left unmatched: 2. Germline values: CDR1 ENHRY, CDR2 SYGVKD. This CDR3 has 14 amino acids.

This chain joins TRBV7-2 and TRBJ2-3, with TRBD1 matching 7 bases. J gave up 1 base and V 4 bases, and 2 bases lay outside the gene matches. CDR3 length: 14 amino acids. CDR1 is SGHTA and CDR2 is FQGNSA in the germline V gene. CDR3 nucleotides: TGTGCCAGCAGCTCCGGACAGGGCACAGATACGCAGTATTTT. Its translation: CASSSGQGTDTQYF.

The V gene is TRBV29-1, the J gene TRBJ1-1, with 7 nucleotides matching TRBD1. Trimming took 6 bases from V and 5 from J; bases not matched to a gene: 9. Germline CDR1 SQVTM, CDR2 ANQGSEA. This CDR3 comprises 13 residues. CDR3: CSVEGARITEAFF. The DNA of the CDR3 is TGCAGCGTGGAGGGGGCGCGAATAACTGAAGCTTTCTTT.

The V and J genes are TRBV12-5 and TRBJ2-1, with 10 bases identical to TRBD2. The CDR3 is made up of 17 amino acids. The germline gives CDR1 LGHNT, CDR2 FRNRAP. J was trimmed by 0 bases and V by 5 bases; bases with no gene match: 7. The CDR3 bases are TGTGCTAGTGGTGTCGGACTAGCGGTGAGCTCCTACAATGAGCAGTTCTTC. This translates into CASGVGLAVSSYNEQFF.

This chain uses TRBV4-3 with TRBJ1-6; maybe TRBD1 (6 bases). Trimming shortened V by 0 bases and J by 15 bases, and 15 bases separated the two germline ends. Per germline, CDR1 LGHNA and CDR2 YSLEER. The CDR3 covers 14 residues. CDR3 sequence reads: CASSQDGGGRFLHF. CDR3 nucleotide sequence: TGCGCCAGCAGCCAAGACGGGGGCGGGAGATTCCTCCACTTT.

V usage is TRBV7-9 and J usage is TRBJ1-1, with D possibly TRBD1 on 5 matching bases. This CDR3 is built from 14 residues. V dropped 1 base and J dropped 2 bases, with 8 bases sitting between them. From germline, CDR1 is SEHNR and CDR2 FQNEAQ (reference sequence). The CDR3 nucleotides read TGTGCCAGCAGCTTAGAGACAGCTAACACTGAAGCTTTCTTT. Translation: CASSLETANTEAFF.

This CDR3 is CASSQRSSFLYTQYF. CDR3 sequence (DNA): TGTGCCAGCAGCCAACGGTCTAGCTTTCTTTATACGCAGTATTTT. The chain recombines TRBV7-2 with TRBJ2-3, with D possibly being TRBD2 (5 bases). The V and J ends lost 5 bases and 7 bases respectively, with 19 bases between them. CDR1 SGHTA and CDR2 FQGNSA come from the germline V gene. This CDR3 region has 15 residues.

This clone was seen only a few times. This rearrangement joins TRBV7-2 to TRBJ1-1; D gene unclear. Germline lookup yields CDR1 SGHTA and CDR2 FQGNSA. Trimming left V 1 base short and J 4 bases short, with 10 bases between. CDR3 size: 14 residues. The CDR3 DNA reads TGTGCCAGCAGCTTAGGGACTCGGAGCACTGAAGCTTTCTTT. Amino acid sequence: CASSLGTRSTEAFF.

This clone appeared a few times. The chain joins TRBV6-5 to TRBJ2-1, with 9 bases matching TRBD1. Trimming at V came to 7 bases and at J to 14 bases, leaving 6 bases not matched to a gene. The CDR3 contains 11 residues. Germline loops: CDR1 MNHEY, CDR2 SVGAGI. DNA for the CDR3: TGTGCCAGCACTGGGACAGGGAGAGAGTTCTTC. This gives the protein CASTGTGREFF.

V usage is TRBV11-3 and J usage is TRBJ2-1, with 8 bases matching TRBD1. Trimming took 5 bases from V and 10 from J; bases not matched to a gene: 10. Germline CDR1 reads SGHNT; CDR2 reads YENEEA. CDR3 size: 14 residues. CDR3 DNA: TGTGCCAGCAGCCTCGAAGTCCAGGGGGCCGAGCAGTTCTTC. Encoded protein: CASSLEVQGAEQFF.

The count of this clone is one. V gene TRBV10-3 combines with J gene TRBJ2-2; tentative D call: TRBD1 (7 bases). This CDR3 contains 16 residues. V lost 0 bases and J 6 bases, leaving 14 bases between the germline ends. Germline CDR1 ENHRY, CDR2 SYGVKD. CDR3 in DNA: TGTGCCATCAGTGAGTCAAGGACAGGCGGGGCCGGGGAGCTGTTTTTT. Translating it yields CAISESRTGGAGELFF.

The rearrangement joins TRBV7-8 to TRBJ2-5; the match to TRBD2 covers 13 bases. Germline V CDR1 and CDR2: SGHVS, FQNEAQ. The CDR3 spans 20 residues. The trim removed 0 bases at V and 5 bases at J, leaving 15 bases unmatched. The CDR3 region has the DNA TGTGCCAGCAGCTTAGCCAGCATCACTAGCGGGGGGGGAAATCCCGAGACCCAGTACTTC. It is translated as CASSLASITSGGGNPETQYF. Together with reference TRBV7-8 and TRBJ2-5, the CDR3 gives the full variable domain: GAGVSQSPRYKVAKRGQDVALRCDPISGHVSLFWYQQALGQGPEFLTYFQNEAQLDKSGLPSDRFFAERPEGSVSTLKIQRTQQEDSAVYLCASSLASITSGGGNPETQYFGPGTRLLVL.